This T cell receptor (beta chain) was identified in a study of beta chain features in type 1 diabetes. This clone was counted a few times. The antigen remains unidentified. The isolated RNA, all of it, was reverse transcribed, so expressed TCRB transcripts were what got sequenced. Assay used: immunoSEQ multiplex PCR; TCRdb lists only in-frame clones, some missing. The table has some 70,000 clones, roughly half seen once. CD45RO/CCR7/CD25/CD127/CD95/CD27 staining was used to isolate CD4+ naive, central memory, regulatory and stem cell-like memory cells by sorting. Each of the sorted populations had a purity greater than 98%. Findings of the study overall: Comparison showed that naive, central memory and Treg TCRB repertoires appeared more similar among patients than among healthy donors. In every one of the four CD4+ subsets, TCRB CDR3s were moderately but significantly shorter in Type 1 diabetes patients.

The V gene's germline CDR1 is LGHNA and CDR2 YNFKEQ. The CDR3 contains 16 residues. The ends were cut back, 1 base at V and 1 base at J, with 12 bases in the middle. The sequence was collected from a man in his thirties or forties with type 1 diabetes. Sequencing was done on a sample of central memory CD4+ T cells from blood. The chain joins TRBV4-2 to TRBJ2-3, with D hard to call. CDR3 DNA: TGTGCCAGCAGCCAAGTAGCTAATGATGGCACAGATACGCAGTATTTT. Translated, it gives CASSQVANDGTDTQYF.